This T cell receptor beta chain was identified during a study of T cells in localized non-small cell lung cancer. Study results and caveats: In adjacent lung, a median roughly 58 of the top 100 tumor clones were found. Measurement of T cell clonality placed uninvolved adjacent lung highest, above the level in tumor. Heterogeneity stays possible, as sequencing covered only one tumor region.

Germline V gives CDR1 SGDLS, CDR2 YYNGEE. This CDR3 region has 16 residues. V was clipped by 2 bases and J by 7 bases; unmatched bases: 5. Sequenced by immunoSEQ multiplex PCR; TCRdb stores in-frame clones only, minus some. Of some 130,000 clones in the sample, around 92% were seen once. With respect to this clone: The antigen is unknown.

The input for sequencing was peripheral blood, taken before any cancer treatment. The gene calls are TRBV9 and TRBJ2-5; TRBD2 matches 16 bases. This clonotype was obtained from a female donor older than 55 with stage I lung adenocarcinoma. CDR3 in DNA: TGTGCCAGCAGCGTGGGACTAGCGGGAGGGCCAGGGACCCAGTACTTC. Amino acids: CASSVGLAGGPGTQYF.